Described below is a single T cell receptor (beta chain) sequence and its context. CDR3 length: 14 residues. V gave up 2 bases and J gave up 4 bases; unmatched junction bases: 4. Germline assignment: CDR1 MNHNS and CDR2 SASEGT. The method was immunoSEQ multiplex PCR; TCRdb's version includes in-frame clones alone and lacks a portion of them. The sample carries 95,000 to 100,000 clones, around nine tenths recorded once. This sample stems from a study of blood T cell repertoires in COVID-19. Study-level information: Nucleic acid was either cDNA or gDNA, and it came from T cells, B-cell-depleted T cells, or PBMCs.

The sequence derives from a man aged 80 or over with acute or convalescent COVID-19. Source material: peripheral blood. This chain uses TRBV6-1 with TRBJ1-2; 7 bases are a match to TRBD1. The CDR3 DNA sequence: TGTGCCAGCAGTGAATTGCGGACAGGCTATGGCTACACCTTC. It yields the protein CASSELRTGYGYTF.